This TCR beta chain was sequenced during a study of blood T cell repertoires in COVID-19. For the study at large: Nucleic acid was either cDNA or gDNA, and it came from T cells, B-cell-depleted T cells, or PBMCs.

In the study's own analysis: Scientists estimated how many nucleated cells there were by amplifying reference gene primers. The data were produced by immunoSEQ multiplex PCR, yet TCRdb's version contains in-frame clones alone and is incomplete. The D gene and trimming were derived from the DNA, and the V and J assignments and clone size from that table. The top ten hold 2.5% to 3% of the sample, which has a few hundred thousand clones, just under 90% seen once. Sample: PBMCs or T cells enriched from blood (not recorded which). The receptor's source is a woman between 45 and 65 years old who had been exposed to COVID-19.

As DNA, the CDR3 is TGCGCCAGCAGCTTGGGGACAGGGGTATCCACTGAAGCTTTCTTT. Residues: CASSLGTGVSTEAFF. The chain couples TRBV5-1 to TRBJ1-1; 9 positions agree with TRBD1. Per the germline V gene, CDR1 is SGHRS and CDR2 is YFSETQ. V shed 0 bases and J 4 bases; nucleotides not matched to a gene: 4. This CDR3 has 15 residues. Full variable domain (outside the CDR3, taken from reference TRBV5-1 and TRBJ1-1): KAGVTQTPRYLIKTRGQQVTLSCSPISGHRSVSWYQQTPGQGLQFLFEYFSETQRNKGNFPGRFSGRQFSNSRSEMNVSTLELGDSALYLCASSLGTGVSTEAFFGQGTRLTVV.